Below, 25 T cell receptor beta chains from the same sample are listed, as sequenced in a study of blood T cells in healthy people across ages. Primers used in a second PCR of about 7 to 12 cycles were a sample-barcoded 5' primer and a J-beta primer mix. TCRdb ran MiXCR on the 5' RACE reads and lists one entry per CDR3 protein. The sample has approximately 770,000 distinct CDR3 sequences, more than 45% seen once. The sample was blood. Receptors originate from a man younger than 40 in good health.

The gene calls are TRBV5-1 and TRBJ2-5, with TRBD1 matching over 7 bases. Trimming removed 2 bases from V and 4 bases from J; junction bases left unmatched: 11. CDR3 size: 16 residues. CDR1 and CDR2 from the germline V gene are SGHRS and YFSETQ. The CDR3 region has the DNA TGCGCCAGCAGCTTAACAGGGGCGTCCGGGTTAGAGACCCAGTACTTC. This sequence encodes CASSLTGASGLETQYF. Full variable domain (remainder filled in from reference TRBV5-1 and TRBJ2-5): KAGVTQTPRYLIKTRGQQVTLSCSPISGHRSVSWYQQTPGQGLQFLFEYFSETQRNKGNFPGRFSGRQFSNSRSEMNVSTLELGDSALYLCASSLTGASGLETQYFGPGTRLLVL.

This chain links TRBV6-1 with TRBJ2-7; a possible D gene is TRBD1 (6 bases). There are 18 residues in the CDR3. Germline CDR1 reads MNHNS; CDR2 reads SASEGT. V was clipped by 0 bases and J by 2 bases, with 20 bases between them. CDR3 bases: TGTGCCAGCAGTGAAGCGGTTGGGGCTACAGGGATGACCTACGAGCAGTACTTC. It translates to CASSEAVGATGMTYEQYF.

This chain uses TRBV29-1 with TRBJ2-3; perhaps TRBD2 as D (6 bases). V was cut by 1 base and J by 4 bases, with 9 bases left in between. The CDR3 is made up of 13 amino acids. CDR1 and CDR2 (germline): SQVTM, ANQGSEA. The CDR3 sequence is CSVEAGVSDTQYF. CDR3 sequence (DNA): TGCAGCGTTGAAGCGGGAGTATCAGATACGCAGTATTTT.

The chain employs TRBV10-3 and TRBJ2-5, with 10 bases fitting TRBD2. The J call is doubtful: the DNA matches TRBJ2-7 better. The germline V gene encodes CDR1 ENHRY and CDR2 SYGVKD. This CDR3 is 17 amino acids long. CDR3 DNA: TGTGCCATCAGTGCATCGGGAGCTCTAGCGGGAGCGAACGAGCAGTACTTC. Amino acids: CAISASGALAGANEQYF.

This clonotype was observed a handful of times. CDR3 nucleotides: TGTGCCAGCAGCCAGGACTTTCTGTCCTACGAGCAGTACTTC. Its protein is CASSQDFLSYEQYF. This chain connects TRBV4-2 to TRBJ2-5; TRBD2 is a possible D gene (5 bases). The DNA end is more similar to TRBJ2-7, so the J call may be wrong. This CDR3 contains 14 residues. The germline V gene encodes CDR1 LGHNA and CDR2 YNFKEQ.

The gene calls are TRBV29-1 and TRBJ2-1; 7 nucleotides align to TRBD2. The junction had 12 bases not matched to a gene; V was cut back by 6 bases and J by 7 bases. The CDR3 has 14 amino acids. Germline lookup yields CDR1 SQVTM and CDR2 ANQGSEA. The CDR3 nucleotides read TGCAGCGTCGTGAGCGGGACCCCGGGAAATGAGCAGTTCTTC. It translates to CSVVSGTPGNEQFF.

CDR3 loop: CASSFDRADEQYF. The CDR3 region has the DNA TGTGCCAGCAGCTTCGACAGGGCCGACGAGCAGTACTTC. J is TRBJ2-5 and V is TRBV5-4; 7 bases are a match to TRBD1. The DNA end lines up better with TRBJ2-7; the J call may be wrong. CDR1 is SGHNT and CDR2 is YYREEE in the germline V gene (reference sequence). The CDR3 totals 13 residues.

The J gene is TRBJ2-1, the V gene TRBV27; 7 positions agree with TRBD2. V shed 5 bases, J shed 8 bases, and the junction held 12 bases outside the gene matches. The CDR3 is 15 amino acids. Germline assignment: CDR1 MNHEY and CDR2 SMNVEV (reference sequence). CDR3 nucleotide sequence: TGTGCCAGCAGTCAGACTAGCACAGTCATAGATGAGCAGTTCTTC. It codes for CASSQTSTVIDEQFF.

The chain uses TRBV18 and TRBJ1-5; 7 nucleotides match TRBD1. Germline V CDR1 and CDR2: KGHSH, LQKENI. The trim removed 6 bases at V and 5 bases at J, leaving 10 bases unmatched. CDR3 size: 15 residues. CDR3 DNA: TGTGCCAGCTCGTCCAGGGGGAGAGAGGATCAGCCCCAGCATTTT. Its translation is CASSSRGREDQPQHF.

The CDR3 DNA is TGCGCCAGCAGCCAGGCGGATCAGTCCGCTGACTATGGCTACACCTTC. This translates into CASSQADQSADYGYTF. V gene TRBV4-1 combines with J gene TRBJ1-2; D not certain. Germline assignment: CDR1 MGHRA and CDR2 YSYEKL. The CDR3 is made up of 16 amino acids. V was shortened by 3 bases and J by 3 bases, with 17 bases between the two germline ends.

The J gene is TRBJ2-7, the V gene TRBV12-3 or TRBV12-4, with 9 bases matching TRBD1. This CDR3 has 13 residues. Trimming took 4 bases from V and 6 from J; bases not matched to a gene: 4. CDR3 in DNA: TGTGCCAGCAGTTACGGGACAGGGACCGAGCAGTACTTC. It codes for CASSYGTGTEQYF.

The chain links TRBV7-9 to TRBJ2-7; D is uncertain. CDR1 and CDR2 from the germline V gene are SEHNR and FQNEAQ (reference sequence). V was clipped by 7 bases and J by 2 bases, with 12 bases between them. CDR3 size: 13 residues. The DNA of the CDR3 is TGTGCCAGCAATCCGATCCCCGCCTACGAGCAGTACTTC. Translation: CASNPIPAYEQYF.

A single count supports this clonotype. V usage is TRBV12-3 or TRBV12-4 and J usage is TRBJ1-2; D gene ambiguous. V dropped 4 bases and J dropped 7 bases, with 13 bases sitting between them. The CDR3 length is 13 residues. CDR3 bases: TGTGCCAGCAGTTCCTGGGCGGCAGCTGGCTACACCTTC. It specifies CASSSWAAAGYTF.

This clonotype came up a few times. The rearrangement links TRBV3-1 to TRBJ1-5; D gene ambiguous. The V end lost 4 bases, the J end lost 4 bases, and 17 bases lay between the germline ends. Germline values: CDR1 LGHDT, CDR2 YNNKEL (reference sequence). The CDR3 is made up of 16 amino acids. The CDR3 protein is CASSLQDGMGNQPQHF. In DNA, the CDR3 is TGTGCCAGCAGCCTTCAGGACGGGATGGGGAATCAGCCCCAGCATTTT. The full variable domain, its missing parts supplied by reference TRBV3-1 and TRBJ1-5, is DTAVSQTPKYLVTQMGNDKSIKCEQNLGHDTMYWYKQDSKKFLKIMFSYNNKELIINETVPNRFSPKSPDKAHLNLHINSLELGDSAVYFCASSLQDGMGNQPQHFGDGTRLSIL.

This chain uses TRBV7-2 with TRBJ2-4; TRBD1 aligns across 8 bases. Near its end, the DNA agrees better with TRBJ2-7, so the J call may be wrong. Germline loops: CDR1 SGHTA, CDR2 FQGNSA. The CDR3 loop spans 14 amino acids. CDR3 nucleotides: TGTGCCAGCAGCTTAGGTCAGGGGGCCGACGAGCAGTACTTC. Residues: CASSLGQGADEQYF.

This rearrangement joins TRBV12-5 to TRBJ2-1; D gene unclear. CDR1 and CDR2 (germline): LGHNT, FRNRAP. This CDR3 has 16 residues. The ends were cut back, 4 bases at V and 8 bases at J, with 21 bases in the middle. The CDR3 region has the DNA TGTGCTAGTGGTTCCACGAATGGGCCCCCCCCATATGAGCAGTTCTTC. It translates to CASGSTNGPPPYEQFF.

This chain uses TRBV13 with TRBJ2-7; the match to TRBD2 covers 14 bases. The germline CDR1 and CDR2 sequences are PRHDT and FYEKMQ (reference sequence). This CDR3 spans 17 amino acids. The trim removed 5 bases at V and 2 bases at J, leaving 8 bases unmatched. The CDR3 is CASSVGLAGDSPYEQYF. The CDR3 DNA reads as TGTGCCAGCAGCGTGGGACTAGCGGGAGATAGTCCCTACGAGCAGTACTTC.

The genes are TRBV10-3 and TRBJ2-3, with D maybe TRBD2 (5 bases). CDR1 is ENHRY and CDR2 is SYGVKD in the germline V gene. Trimming took 0 bases from V and 0 from J, leaving 13 bases between them. This CDR3 spans 17 amino acids. The CDR3 sequence: CAISESTGLPSTDTQYF. CDR3 sequence (DNA): TGTGCCATCAGTGAGTCGACTGGACTCCCTAGCACAGATACGCAGTATTTT.

In this sample, this clonotype turned up a few times. This rearrangement joins TRBV7-2 to TRBJ2-1; 9 bases line up with TRBD2. Unmatched junction bases numbered 4, after V lost 5 bases and J lost 2 bases. The CDR3 runs to 15 residues. Germline V gene lookup returns CDR1 SGHTA and CDR2 FQGNSA. As DNA, the CDR3 is TGTGCCAGCAGCGTTATAGCGGGGGCCTACAATGAGCAGTTCTTC. Its translation is CASSVIAGAYNEQFF.

This clonotype was counted a few times. J is TRBJ2-3 and V is TRBV4-3; D is undetermined. Trimming shortened V by 0 bases and J by 12 bases, and 7 bases separated the two germline ends. Germline CDR1 is LGHNA and CDR2 is YSLEER. The CDR3 loop spans 11 amino acids. This chain's CDR3 is CASSQDRVQYF. The CDR3, as DNA: TGCGCCAGCAGCCAAGACCGGGTCCAGTATTTT.

This clonotype was found once. The chain has TRBV6-7 and TRBJ1-5; 12 bases agree with TRBD1. TRBV6-7 is an ORF; its function is uncertain. The CDR3 length is 18 residues. J gave up 1 base and V 4 bases, and 8 bases lay outside the gene matches. CDR3 coding DNA: TGTGCCAGCAGTTCACCGGGACAGGGGGCTTGGAGCAATCAGCCCCAGCATTTT. Translated: CASSSPGQGAWSNQPQHF.

The rearrangement joins TRBV7-2 to TRBJ2-5; tentative D call: TRBD2 (5 bases). The J call may not be correct, given that the DNA end is closer to TRBJ2-7. This CDR3 is built from 15 residues. Germline values: CDR1 SGHTA, CDR2 FQGNSA. DNA for the CDR3: TGTGCCAGCAGCTTAGACGGGGTCACGAGATACGAGCAGTACTTC. Protein product: CASSLDGVTRYEQYF.

Points on this clonotype: This may stem from a read error, because a much larger clone lies one nucleotide away. The chain uses TRBV4-2 and TRBJ2-7; 8 bases are a match to TRBD1. The CDR3 contains 15 residues. Looked up from germline, CDR1 is LGHNA and CDR2 is YNFKEQ. Trimming at V came to 4 bases and at J to 2 bases, leaving 7 bases not matched to a gene. The CDR3 region has the DNA TGTGCCAGCAGCCGTGCCGGGACAGGACCCTACGAGCAGTACTTC. Translation: CASSRAGTGPYEQYF.

The V call is TRBV14, the J call TRBJ1-5; D call uncertain. The CDR3 is 13 residues long. Germline lookup yields CDR1 SGHDN and CDR2 FVKESK. V was shortened by 3 bases and J by 7 bases, with 10 bases between the two germline ends. The CDR3 DNA is TGTGCCAGCAGCCAGTCAACCGAGCAGCCCCAGCATTTT. Protein sequence: CASSQSTEQPQHF.

The chain couples TRBV28 to TRBJ2-7; 15 bases are a match to TRBD2. The CDR3 consists of 18 residues. The germline CDR1 and CDR2 sequences are MDHEN and SYDVKM. J was trimmed by 3 bases and V by 6 bases; bases with no gene match: 12. CDR3 nucleotides: TGTGCCAGCAGACCCCCAAGGACTAGCGGGAGGGTATACTACGAGCAGTACTTC. This codes for CASRPPRTSGRVYYEQYF.